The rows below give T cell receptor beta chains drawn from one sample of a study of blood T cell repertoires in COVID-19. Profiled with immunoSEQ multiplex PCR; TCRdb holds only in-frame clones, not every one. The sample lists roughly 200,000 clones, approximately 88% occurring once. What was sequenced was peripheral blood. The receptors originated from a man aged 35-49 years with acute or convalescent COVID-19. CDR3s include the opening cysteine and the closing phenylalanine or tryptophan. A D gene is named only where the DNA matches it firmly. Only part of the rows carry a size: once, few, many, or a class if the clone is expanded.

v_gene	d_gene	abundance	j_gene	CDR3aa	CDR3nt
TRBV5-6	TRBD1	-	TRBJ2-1	CASSWTGTRVNEQFF	TGTGCCAGCAGCTGGACAGGGACTCGGGTCAATGAGCAGTTCTTC
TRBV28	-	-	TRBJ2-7	CASQGDRPSSYEQYF	TGTGCCAGCCAGGGAGACAGGCCGAGCTCCTACGAGCAGTACTTC
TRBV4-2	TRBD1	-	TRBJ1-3	CASSQTGGEDGDTIYF	TGTGCCAGCAGCCAAACAGGGGGCGAAGATGGAGACACCATATATTTT
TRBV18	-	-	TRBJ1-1	CASSPPEGARGTEAFF	TGTGCCAGCTCACCACCTGAAGGGGCGCGAGGAACTGAAGCTTTCTTT
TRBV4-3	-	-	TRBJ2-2	CASSQGAGPGELFF	TGCGCCAGCAGCCAAGGCGCAGGGCCCGGGGAGCTGTTTTTT
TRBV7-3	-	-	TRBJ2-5	CASSLGGGRYQETQYF	TGTGCCAGCAGCTTAGGGGGCGGCCGGTACCAAGAGACCCAGTACTTC
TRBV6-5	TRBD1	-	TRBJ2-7	CASRARDRGYEQYF	TGTGCCAGCAGAGCCCGGGACAGGGGCTACGAGCAGTACTTC
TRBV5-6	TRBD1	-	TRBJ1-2	CASSFKTGVKGYTF	TGTGCCAGCAGCTTCAAGACAGGGGTGAAGGGCTACACCTTC
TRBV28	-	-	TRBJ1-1	CASSRGRTANTEAFF	TGTGCCAGCAGCAGGGGCCGGACAGCGAACACTGAAGCTTTCTTT
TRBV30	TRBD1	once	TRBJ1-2	CAWETGRIGYTF	TGTGCCTGGGAGACAGGGCGGATTGGCTACACCTTC
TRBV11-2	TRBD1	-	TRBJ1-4	CASSLVGQGAAEKLFF	TGTGCCAGCAGCTTAGTAGGGCAGGGGGCGGCGGAAAAACTGTTTTTT
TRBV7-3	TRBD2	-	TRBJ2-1	CASSESRLAGDNEQFF	TGTGCCAGCAGCGAATCCCGACTAGCGGGCGACAATGAGCAGTTCTTC
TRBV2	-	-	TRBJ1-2	CASDTDYGYTF	TGTGCCAGCGACACAGACTATGGCTACACCTTC
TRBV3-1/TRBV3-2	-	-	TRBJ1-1	CASSQRAENTEAFF	TGTGCCAGCAGCCAACGAGCGGAGAACACTGAAGCTTTCTTT
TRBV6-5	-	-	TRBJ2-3	CASSSLPASVTDTQYF	TGTGCCAGCAGTTCCCTCCCCGCGAGTGTCACAGATACGCAGTATTTT
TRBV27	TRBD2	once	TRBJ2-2	CASRTSGENTGELFF	TGTGCCAGCAGGACTAGCGGGGAGAACACCGGGGAGCTGTTTTTT
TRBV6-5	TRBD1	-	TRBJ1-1	CASSYSAGGTEAFF	TGTGCCAGCAGTTACTCTGCAGGGGGCACTGAAGCTTTCTTT
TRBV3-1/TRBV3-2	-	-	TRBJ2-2	CASSQVSDTGELFF	TGTGCCAGCAGCCAAGTTTCAGACACCGGGGAGCTGTTTTTT
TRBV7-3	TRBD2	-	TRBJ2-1	CASSISGGTYNEQFF	TGTGCCAGCAGTATTAGCGGGGGAACTTACAATGAGCAGTTCTTC
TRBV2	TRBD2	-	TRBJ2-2	CASSVGGAWELFF	TGTGCCAGCAGCGTCGGGGGGGCCTGGGAGCTGTTTTTT
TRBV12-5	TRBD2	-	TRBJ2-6	CASGFAGDASSGANVLTF	TGTGCTAGTGGTTTCGCGGGGGATGCAAGCTCTGGGGCCAACGTCCTGACTTTC
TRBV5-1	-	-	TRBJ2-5	CASSFSTTRQETQYF	TGCGCCAGCAGCTTCAGTACGACACGACAAGAGACCCAGTACTTC
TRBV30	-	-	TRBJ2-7	CAWSALAVPYEQYF	TGTGCCTGGAGTGCTCTCGCAGTACCCTACGAGCAGTACTTC
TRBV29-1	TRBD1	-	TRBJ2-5	CSVRTGEETQYF	TGCAGCGTCCGAACAGGGGAAGAGACCCAGTACTTC
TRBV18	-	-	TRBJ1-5	CASSPSSRQPQHF	TGTGCCAGCTCACCGTCGAGTAGACAGCCCCAGCATTTT
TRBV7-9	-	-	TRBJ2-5	CASSLPFETQYF	TGTGCCAGCAGCCTTCCTTTTGAGACCCAGTACTTC
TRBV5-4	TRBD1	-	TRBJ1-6	CASSLRGRGQDAHF	TGTGCCAGCAGCCTGAGGGGGCGGGGACAGGACGCCCACTTT
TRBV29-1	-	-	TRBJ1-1	CSFNRENTEAFF	TGCAGCTTCAACAGGGAGAACACTGAAGCTTTCTTT
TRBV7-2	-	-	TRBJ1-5	CASSALIDQPQHF	TGTGCCAGCAGCGCCTTGATAGATCAGCCCCAGCATTTT
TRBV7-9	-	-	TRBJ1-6	CASSSTNSPLHF	TGTGCCAGCAGCTCCACAAATTCACCCCTCCACTTT
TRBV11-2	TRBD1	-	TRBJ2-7	CASSLSWDRRSSYEQYF	TGTGCCAGCAGCTTATCCTGGGACAGGAGGTCCTCCTACGAGCAGTACTTC
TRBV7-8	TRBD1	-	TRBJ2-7	CASSPNARGRGQKQYF	TGTGCCAGCAGTCCAAACGCGCGGGGCAGGGGGCAGAAGCAGTACTTC
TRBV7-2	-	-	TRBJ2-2	CASSPFRRRNTGELFF	TGTGCCAGCAGCCCCTTCAGACGGAGGAACACCGGGGAGCTGTTTTTT
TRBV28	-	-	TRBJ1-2	CASSLLMTGNYGYTF	TGTGCCAGCAGTTTATTAATGACAGGAAATTATGGCTACACCTTC
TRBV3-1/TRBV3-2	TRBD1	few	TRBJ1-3	CASSGDRASGNTIYF	TGTGCCAGCAGCGGGGACAGGGCCTCTGGAAACACCATATATTTT
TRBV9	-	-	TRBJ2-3	CASSVALNGGGRDTQYF	TGTGCCAGCAGCGTAGCCCTCAATGGGGGCGGGAGAGATACGCAGTATTTT
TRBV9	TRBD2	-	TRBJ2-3	CASSKGGGLAGGTDTQYF	TGTGCCAGCAGCAAAGGAGGAGGACTAGCGGGGGGCACAGATACGCAGTATTTT
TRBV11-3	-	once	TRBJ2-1	CASSPGAGLSSYNEQFF	TGTGCCAGCAGCCCCGGCGCAGGGCTGAGCTCCTACAATGAGCAGTTCTTC
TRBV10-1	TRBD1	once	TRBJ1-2	CASSERGTGGYTF	TGCGCCAGCAGTGAGAGGGGCACAGGGGGTTACACCTTC
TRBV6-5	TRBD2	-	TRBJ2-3	CASSYSAGGRTDTQYF	TGTGCCAGCAGTTACTCGGCGGGGGGGCGAACAGATACGCAGTATTTT
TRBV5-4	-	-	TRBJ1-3	CASSLGFGFSGNTIYF	TGTGCCAGCAGCTTGGGTTTCGGGTTTTCTGGAAACACCATATATTTT
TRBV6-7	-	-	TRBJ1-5	CASSYSDGQPSHSNQPQHF	TGTGCCAGCAGTTACTCCGATGGACAGCCCAGCCATAGCAATCAGCCCCAGCATTTT
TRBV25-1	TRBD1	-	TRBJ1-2	CASSEGTGLYGYTF	TGTGCCAGCAGTGAGGGGACAGGCCTCTATGGCTACACCTTC
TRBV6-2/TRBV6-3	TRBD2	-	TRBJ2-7	CASSYPSGTSGDYEQYF	TGTGCCAGCAGTTACCCGTCCGGGACTAGCGGTGATTACGAGCAGTACTTC
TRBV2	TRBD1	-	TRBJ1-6	CASSDGQGAVRSPLHF	TGTGCCAGCAGTGACGGACAGGGGGCTGTAAGGTCACCCCTCCACTTT
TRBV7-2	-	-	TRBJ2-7	CASSLRVGEQYF	TGTGCCAGCAGCTTACGGGTAGGCGAGCAGTACTTC
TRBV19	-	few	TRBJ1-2	CASSIVTRGRYGYTF	TGTGCCAGTAGTATAGTAACCAGGGGACGCTATGGCTACACCTTC
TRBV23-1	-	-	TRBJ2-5	CASSQSGQGISQETQYF	TGCGCCAGCAGTCAATCAGGTCAGGGTATTTCCCAAGAGACCCAGTACTTC
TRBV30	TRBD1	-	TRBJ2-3	CAWSVGATAGTGGYF	TGTGCCTGGAGTGTAGGAGCCACGGCCGGGACAGGGGGGTATTTT
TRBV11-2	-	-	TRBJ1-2	CASSGDWEFNYGYTF	TGTGCCAGCAGCGGGGACTGGGAGTTTAACTATGGCTACACCTTC